The 28 T cell receptor beta chains given below trace back to one sample, sequenced in a study of cytomegalovirus exposure and HLA in healthy donors. Vbeta (60) and Jbeta (13) primers were used in the PCR. Profiling relied on immunoSEQ multiplex PCR, and the TCRdb table lists in-frame clones only, not all of them. The sample yields 150,000 or so clones, around four fifths seen once. Material: PBMCs. These receptors all come from a man under 40 in good health and CMV-seronegative.

This rearrangement joins TRBV27 to TRBJ1-1, with D uncertain. This CDR3 comprises 15 residues. Trimming cost V 6 bases and J 2 bases, with 16 bases left between them. The V gene's germline CDR1 is MNHEY and CDR2 SMNVEV (reference sequence). CDR3 bases: TGTGCCAGCAGCCTAACGTTCGAGCTAAACACTGAAGCTTTCTTT. Its protein product is CASSLTFELNTEAFF.

CDR3 nucleotide sequence: TGCAGTGCTAGAGTATCCGAGTTCTTC. Translated: CSARVSEFF. The rearrangement joins TRBV20-1 to TRBJ2-1; D gene unclear. Trimming pared 1 base from V and 14 bases from J, leaving 6 bases between. This CDR3 region has 9 residues. Looked up from germline, CDR1 is DFQATT and CDR2 is SNEGSKA (reference sequence).

This chain uses TRBV4-3 with TRBJ2-1; 10 nucleotides line up with TRBD1. V was clipped by 3 bases and J by 2 bases; unmatched bases: 4. The CDR3 spans 16 residues. Germline CDR1 and CDR2: LGHNA and YSLEER. CDR3: CASSHLGTGAYNEQFF. The CDR3 DNA sequence: TGCGCCAGCAGCCACCTAGGGACAGGGGCCTACAATGAGCAGTTCTTC.

The chain carries TRBV6-5 and TRBJ1-6, with 7 positions matching TRBD1. V dropped 6 bases and J dropped 15; count of bases not matched to a gene: 11. Per the germline V gene, CDR1 is MNHEY and CDR2 is SVGAGI. The CDR3 spans 13 residues. CDR3 nucleotides: TGTGCCAGCAGGCAAACAGGGGCGGGGAACCTCCACTTT. Translating gives CASRQTGAGNLHF.

This clone was picked up one time. The genes are TRBV4-3 and TRBJ1-4, with D possibly matching TRBD1 (6 bases). Deletions cut 0 bases from V and 0 bases from J, with 8 bases between. The CDR3 covers 16 residues. Germline CDR1 reads LGHNA; CDR2 reads YSLEER. This CDR3 reads CASSQDKGATNEKLFF. The CDR3 DNA follows: TGCGCCAGCAGCCAAGATAAGGGGGCAACTAATGAAAAACTGTTTTTT.

The CDR3 is CASSQEASGGAGEQYF. The CDR3 bases are TGCGCCAGCAGCCAAGAGGCTAGCGGGGGGGCTGGAGAGCAGTACTTC. J is TRBJ2-7 and V is TRBV4-1; 12 bases match TRBD2. Trimming took 0 bases from V and 7 from J; bases not matched to a gene: 7. This CDR3 contains 16 residues. Germline CDR1 and CDR2: MGHRA and YSYEKL.

The genes are TRBV4-2 and TRBJ1-2; D is possibly TRBD1 (6 bases). The germline V and J ends were trimmed by 1 base and 4 bases, with 16 bases remaining between them. Germline V gene sequence: CDR1 LGHNA, CDR2 YNFKEQ. The CDR3 contains 16 residues. In nucleotides, the CDR3 is TGTGCCAGCAGCCAAGCCCCGGGACAAACTAGCTATGGCTACACCTTC. This translates into CASSQAPGQTSYGYTF.

V and J are TRBV2 and TRBJ2-1, with D perhaps TRBD2 (6 bases). CDR3 length: 14 residues. Germline V gene data show CDR1 as SNHLY and CDR2 as FYNNEI. V lost 8 bases to trimming and J lost 5 bases, with 16 bases between them. CDR3 in amino acids: CASGREVGNNEQFF. DNA for the CDR3: TGTGCCAGCGGAAGGGAGGTAGGGAACAATGAGCAGTTCTTC.

The chain recombines TRBV10-1 with TRBJ2-1; 13 bases are a match to TRBD2. After removal of 8 bases from V and 8 bases from J, the junction contained 9 bases not matched to a gene. This CDR3 is 15 amino acids long. Germline V lookup: CDR1 WNHNN, CDR2 SYGVQD (reference sequence). The CDR3 region is CASPHGLAGVDEQFF. The DNA for the CDR3 is TGCGCCAGCCCTCACGGACTAGCGGGAGTTGATGAGCAGTTCTTC.

This chain connects TRBV7-3 to TRBJ2-2, with D perhaps matching TRBD2 (5 bases). V lost 5 bases to trimming and J lost 3 bases, with 16 bases between them. Germline V gene sequence: CDR1 SGHTA, CDR2 FQGTGA. The CDR3 spans 16 residues. CDR3 amino acids: CASSRRSVLDTGELFF. The CDR3 DNA sequence: TGTGCCAGCAGCCGGAGGTCGGTTTTAGACACCGGGGAGCTGTTTTTT.

This clone was recorded once. The chain uses TRBV5-5 and TRBJ2-7; 10 positions match TRBD1. Germline CDR1 reads SGHKS; CDR2 reads YYEKEE (reference sequence). V trimming: 2 bases; J trimming: 3 bases; junction bases outside the gene matches: 5. The CDR3 consists of 15 residues. In DNA form, the CDR3 reads TGTGCCAGCAGCTTTCGGGACAGGGGATTCTACGAGCAGTACTTC. This codes for CASSFRDRGFYEQYF.

The V call is TRBV19, the J call TRBJ1-5; 8 bases agree with TRBD1. V gave up 5 bases and J gave up 0 bases; unmatched junction bases: 3. Germline V lookup: CDR1 LNHDA, CDR2 SQIVND (reference sequence). The CDR3 has 15 residues. CDR3 nucleotide sequence: TGTGCCAGTAGTTTGGGACAGGTTAGCAATCAGCCCCAGCATTTT. As protein: CASSLGQVSNQPQHF.

The chain is built from TRBV19 and TRBJ2-1; 11 bases are shared with TRBD2. The CDR3 is 16 amino acids. Germline V lookup: CDR1 LNHDA, CDR2 SQIVND (reference sequence). The V segment lost 0 bases and the J segment 3 bases; nucleotides outside the gene matches: 1. CDR3 region: CASSIDLAGGYNEQFF. The CDR3 DNA reads TGTGCCAGTAGTATAGATCTAGCGGGGGGCTACAATGAGCAGTTCTTC.

In DNA form, the CDR3 reads TGCGCCAGCAGCCAGAAGTGGGGGGGGACAAACTCCTACGAGCAGTACTTC. Translated: CASSQKWGGTNSYEQYF. The V gene is TRBV4-3, the J gene TRBJ2-7, with D possibly being TRBD2 (7 bases). The V end was cut by 3 bases, the J end by 0 bases, with 18 bases between. This CDR3 region has 17 residues. Germline-derived CDR1 and CDR2 are LGHNA and YSLEER.

V gene TRBV5-6 combines with J gene TRBJ2-7; TRBD2 agrees at 11 bases. V dropped 3 bases and J dropped 6; count of bases not matched to a gene: 8. Germline values: CDR1 SGHDT, CDR2 YYEEEE. The CDR3 has 15 amino acids. DNA of the CDR3: TGTGCCAGCAGCTCCCCACTAGCGGGAGTGAGCGAGCAGTACTTC. Protein product: CASSSPLAGVSEQYF.

CDR3 protein: CASRGEQAGEKLFF. The CDR3 coding sequence is TGTGCCAGCAGGGGAGAGCAGGCGGGTGAAAAACTGTTTTTT. The chain uses TRBV28 and TRBJ1-4; D ambiguous. CDR1 and CDR2 from the germline V gene are MDHEN and SYDVKM. Trimming shortened V by 6 bases and J by 7 bases, and 15 bases separated the two germline ends. This CDR3 is built from 14 residues.

The CDR3 is CAGNGITNEKLFF. Written as DNA, the CDR3 is TGTGCCGGAAACGGGATAACTAATGAAAAACTGTTTTTT. The rearrangement links TRBV30 to TRBJ1-4; D not certain. The CDR3 is made up of 13 amino acids. Trimming removed 8 bases from V and 1 base from J, with 11 bases in between. Germline-derived CDR1 and CDR2 are GTSNPN and SVGIG (reference sequence).

The sample holds a few counts of this clone. The CDR3: CASRRKGEKLFF. The CDR3 bases are TGTGCCTCGCGCCGGAAGGGGGAAAAACTGTTTTTT. V usage is TRBV28 and J usage is TRBJ1-4; a weak D match, TRBD1 (5 bases). Germline V lookup: CDR1 MDHEN, CDR2 SYDVKM. CDR3 length: 12 amino acids. V lost 11 bases and J lost 8, with 15 bases in between.

Points on this clone: The same CDR3 can be traced to other DNA sequences in this sample. The V and J genes are TRBV4-3 and TRBJ1-1; 8 positions agree with TRBD1. The CDR3 spans 14 residues. Trimming took 0 bases from V and 6 from J; bases not matched to a gene: 3. Looked up from germline, CDR1 is LGHNA and CDR2 is YSLEER. The DNA for the CDR3 is TGCGCCAGCAGCCAAGACAGGGGGCGGCCTGAAGCTTTCTTT. It encodes CASSQDRGRPEAFF.

This chain links TRBV28 with TRBJ1-6; possible D gene TRBD1, 5 bases. The CDR3 runs 15 residues. The germline V gene encodes CDR1 MDHEN and CDR2 SYDVKM. The V end was cut by 3 bases, the J end by 7 bases, with 13 bases between. Here the CDR3 reads CASSFRQGLNSPLHF. CDR3 sequence (DNA): TGTGCCAGCAGTTTTAGGCAGGGATTAAATTCACCCCTCCACTTT.

The chain uses TRBV19 and TRBJ2-5; TRBD1 aligns across 8 bases. The CDR3 consists of 15 residues. V was clipped by 6 bases and J by 4 bases; unmatched bases: 10. CDR1 is LNHDA, CDR2 SQIVND, per germline (reference sequence). The CDR3 protein is CASRNRGQGGETQYF. The CDR3 DNA reads TGTGCCAGTAGAAACCGTGGACAGGGAGGAGAGACCCAGTACTTC.

For this clone: The junction does not match germline at one end; this may be a read error. This chain connects TRBV7-7 to TRBJ2-1; 15 bases are shared with TRBD2. Germline V CDR1 and CDR2: SSHAT, FNYEAQ (reference sequence). This CDR3 region has 17 residues. CDR3 amino acids: CASSPGTSGRSRDEQFF. In DNA, the CDR3 is TGTGCTAGCAGCCCGGGGACTAGCGGGAGGAGTAGAGATGAGCAGTTCTTC.

CDR3 bases: TGTGCCAGCTCGCAGGACAGGGCAACTAATGAAAAACTGTTTTTT. Encoded protein: CASSQDRATNEKLFF. The V gene is TRBV18, the J gene TRBJ1-4; 8 bases agree with TRBD1. CDR3 length: 15 residues. The germline V gene encodes CDR1 KGHSH and CDR2 LQKENI. Germline trimming cut 6 bases from V and 0 bases from J; bases unmatched to any gene: 3.

This chain connects TRBV7-3 to TRBJ2-1, with TRBD2 as a possible D gene (6 bases). Between the trimmed V and J ends, which lost 4 bases and 5 bases, there was a span of 15 bases. Germline V CDR1 and CDR2: SGHTA, FQGTGA. This CDR3 region has 15 residues. The CDR3 DNA is TGTGCCAGCAGCTCCCGCGGGGTGGGTGACAATGAGCAGTTCTTC. Translating it yields CASSSRGVGDNEQFF.

Concerning this clone: A read error is possible here, since a much larger clone lies one base away. This chain connects TRBV11-2 to TRBJ2-7, with TRBD1 identical over 7 bases. The CDR3 consists of 14 residues. Germline trimming cut 2 bases from V and 0 bases from J; bases unmatched to any gene: 1. CDR1 is SGHAT, CDR2 FQNNGV, per germline. CDR3 loop: CASSLTGASYEQYF. The CDR3 DNA sequence: TGTGCCAGCAGCTTAACAGGGGCCTCCTACGAGCAGTACTTC.

J is TRBJ2-7 and V is TRBV28; TRBD1 agrees at 8 bases. The CDR3 length is 14 residues. V lost 4 bases to trimming and J lost 7 bases; unmatched junction nucleotides: 9. Germline values: CDR1 MDHEN, CDR2 SYDVKM. The CDR3 region is CASSYPRTGREQYF. The CDR3 bases are TGTGCCAGCAGTTACCCCCGGACAGGGAGGGAGCAGTACTTC.

The chain joins TRBV5-1 to TRBJ1-6, with TRBD1 as a possible D gene (6 bases). Germline CDR1 reads SGHRS; CDR2 reads YFSETQ. The ends were cut back, 0 bases at V and 9 bases at J, with 13 bases in the middle. The CDR3 sequence is 15 residues long. CDR3 region: CASSLVAGGGSPLHF. CDR3 DNA sequence: TGCGCCAGCAGCTTGGTTGCGGGAGGGGGTTCACCCCTCCACTTT.

This clone occurred once. The J gene is TRBJ1-6, the V gene TRBV7-2; D is unclear. CDR1 is SGHTA and CDR2 is FQGNSA in the germline V gene. V lost 5 bases to trimming and J lost 0 bases, with 11 bases between them. The CDR3 is 16 amino acids. The CDR3: CASSPLGSSYNSPLHF. In nucleotides, the CDR3 is TGTGCCAGCAGCCCGTTGGGGAGCTCCTATAATTCACCCCTCCACTTT. The whole variable domain, remainder taken from reference TRBV7-2 and TRBJ1-6, is GAGVSQSPSNKVTEKGKDVELRCDPISGHTALYWYRQSLGQGLEFLIYFQGNSAPDKSGLPSDRFSAERTGGSVSTLTIQRTQQEDSAVYLCASSPLGSSYNSPLHFGNGTRLTVT.